Listed below are T cell receptor beta chains from one sample, sequenced in a study of cytomegalovirus exposure and HLA in healthy donors. Method: immunoSEQ multiplex PCR; TCRdb's copy keeps in-frame clones and lacks some. Across about 130,000 clones, the top ten clones capture 1.5% to 2% of the sample. Sequencing input: PBMCs. The origin of the receptors is a woman aged 55-70 years in good health and CMV-seronegative. Each CDR3 is given with its conserved first and last residue. The D gene is left open where the match is weak.

d_gene: TRBD1; j_gene: TRBJ1-4; v_gene: TRBV9; CDR3aa: CASSLTTGQYEKLFF; CDR3nt: TGTGCCAGCAGCCTTACGACAGGGCAATATGAAAAACTGTTTTTT
d_gene: TRBD1; j_gene: TRBJ2-7; v_gene: TRBV9; CDR3aa: CASSPRDREGEQYF; CDR3nt: TGTGCCAGCAGCCCCCGGGACAGGGAGGGAGAGCAGTACTTC
d_gene: TRBD1; j_gene: TRBJ2-7; v_gene: TRBV10-3; CDR3aa: CAISVVETGTGGYEQYF; CDR3nt: TGTGCCATCAGTGTAGTGGAAACCGGGACAGGGGGATACGAGCAGTACTTC
d_gene: TRBD2; j_gene: TRBJ2-1; v_gene: TRBV7-3; CDR3aa: CARPRPTGTSYNEQFF; CDR3nt: TGTGCCAGGCCAAGGCCCACCGGGACTAGTTACAATGAGCAGTTCTTC
d_gene: -; j_gene: TRBJ1-2; v_gene: TRBV20-1; CDR3aa: CAGHGYTF; CDR3nt: TGTGCAGGGCATGGCTACACCTTC
d_gene: TRBD2; j_gene: TRBJ2-5; v_gene: TRBV2; CDR3aa: CASSDPGLKAQYF; CDR3nt: TGTGCCAGCAGTGATCCGGGACTAAAGGCCCAGTACTTC
d_gene: -; j_gene: TRBJ2-3; v_gene: TRBV6-1; CDR3aa: CASSEGGTDTQYF; CDR3nt: TGTGCCAGCAGTGAAGGAGGCACAGATACGCAGTATTTT
d_gene: TRBD1; j_gene: TRBJ1-4; v_gene: TRBV6-7; CDR3aa: CASSYSDRENEKLFF; CDR3nt: TGTGCCAGCAGTTACTCGGACAGGGAGAATGAAAAACTGTTTTTT
d_gene: TRBD1; j_gene: TRBJ1-1; v_gene: TRBV5-1; CDR3aa: CASSWAMAVGMGQTTKAFF; CDR3nt: TGCGCCAGCAGCTGGGCTATGGCCGTCGGTATGGGACAGACCACGAAGGCTTTCTTT
d_gene: TRBD2; j_gene: TRBJ2-3; v_gene: TRBV14; CDR3aa: CASSLQFLAGPTDTQYF; CDR3nt: TGTGCCAGCAGCCTACAATTCTTAGCGGGGCCGACAGATACGCAGTATTTT
d_gene: TRBD2; j_gene: TRBJ2-5; v_gene: TRBV5-4; CDR3aa: CASSSPPGTSGIVSETQYF; CDR3nt: TGTGCCAGCAGCTCACCCCCAGGGACTAGCGGGATAGTTTCGGAGACCCAGTACTTC
d_gene: -; j_gene: TRBJ2-3; v_gene: TRBV14; CDR3aa: CASSQETGSPTDTQYF; CDR3nt: TGTGCCAGCAGCCAAGAGACGGGGTCCCCGACAGATACGCAGTATTTT
d_gene: TRBD1; j_gene: TRBJ2-1; v_gene: TRBV6-5; CDR3aa: CASSGTGSYNEQFF; CDR3nt: TGTGCCAGCAGCGGGACAGGCTCCTACAATGAGCAGTTCTTC
d_gene: TRBD1; j_gene: TRBJ2-3; v_gene: TRBV25-1; CDR3aa: CASRAQGRTDTQYF; CDR3nt: TGTGCCAGCAGAGCACAGGGGCGCACAGATACGCAGTATTTT
d_gene: TRBD1; j_gene: TRBJ2-4; v_gene: TRBV14; CDR3aa: CASSQEIRGQGRAKNIQYF; CDR3nt: TGTGCCAGCAGCCAAGAAATCCGTGGACAGGGTAGGGCCAAAAACATTCAGTACTTC
d_gene: -; j_gene: TRBJ1-1; v_gene: TRBV2; CDR3aa: CASSESWNTEAFF; CDR3nt: TGTGCCAGCAGTGAGTCGTGGAACACTGAAGCTTTCTTT
d_gene: TRBD2; j_gene: TRBJ2-2; v_gene: TRBV9; CDR3aa: CASSVGWEGTGELFF; CDR3nt: TGTGCCAGCAGCGTAGGTTGGGAGGGCACCGGGGAGCTGTTTTTT
d_gene: -; j_gene: TRBJ2-1; v_gene: TRBV7-3; CDR3aa: CASSTFATINNEQFF; CDR3nt: TGTGCCAGCAGCACCTTCGCTACGATAAACAATGAGCAGTTCTTC
d_gene: -; j_gene: TRBJ1-5; v_gene: TRBV27; CDR3aa: CASSLTGRQPQHF; CDR3nt: TGTGCCAGCAGTTTAACAGGGAGACAGCCCCAGCATTTT
d_gene: TRBD1; j_gene: TRBJ1-4; v_gene: TRBV10-3; CDR3aa: CAISPTGGNEKLFF; CDR3nt: TGTGCCATCAGCCCGACAGGGGGTAATGAAAAACTGTTTTTT
d_gene: -; j_gene: TRBJ1-3; v_gene: TRBV5-6; CDR3aa: CASSLRAPGNTIYF; CDR3nt: TGTGCCAGCAGCCTCCGCGCGCCTGGAAACACCATATATTTT
d_gene: TRBD2; j_gene: TRBJ2-3; v_gene: TRBV5-4; CDR3aa: CASSLAPSGGAADTQYF; CDR3nt: TGTGCCAGCAGCTTGGCACCTAGCGGGGGGGCAGCAGATACGCAGTATTTT
d_gene: TRBD1; j_gene: TRBJ1-1; v_gene: TRBV27; CDR3aa: CASSFHRGAGVNTEAFF; CDR3nt: TGTGCCAGCAGTTTCCACAGGGGGGCCGGGGTGAACACTGAAGCTTTCTTT